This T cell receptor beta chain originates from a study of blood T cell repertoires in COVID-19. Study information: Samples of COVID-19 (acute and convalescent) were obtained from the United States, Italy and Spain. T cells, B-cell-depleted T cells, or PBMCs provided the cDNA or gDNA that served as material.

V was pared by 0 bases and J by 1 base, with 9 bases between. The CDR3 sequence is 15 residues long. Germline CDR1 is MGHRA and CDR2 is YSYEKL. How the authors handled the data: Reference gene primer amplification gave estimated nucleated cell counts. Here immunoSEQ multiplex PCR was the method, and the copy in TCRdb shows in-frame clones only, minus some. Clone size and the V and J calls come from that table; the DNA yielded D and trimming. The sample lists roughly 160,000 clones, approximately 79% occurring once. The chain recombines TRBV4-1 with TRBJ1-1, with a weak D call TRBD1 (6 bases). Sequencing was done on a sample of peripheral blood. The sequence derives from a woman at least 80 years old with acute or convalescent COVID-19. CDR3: CASSQEGARNTEAFF. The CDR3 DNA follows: TGCGCCAGCAGCCAAGAGGGGGCGAGGAACACTGAAGCTTTCTTT.